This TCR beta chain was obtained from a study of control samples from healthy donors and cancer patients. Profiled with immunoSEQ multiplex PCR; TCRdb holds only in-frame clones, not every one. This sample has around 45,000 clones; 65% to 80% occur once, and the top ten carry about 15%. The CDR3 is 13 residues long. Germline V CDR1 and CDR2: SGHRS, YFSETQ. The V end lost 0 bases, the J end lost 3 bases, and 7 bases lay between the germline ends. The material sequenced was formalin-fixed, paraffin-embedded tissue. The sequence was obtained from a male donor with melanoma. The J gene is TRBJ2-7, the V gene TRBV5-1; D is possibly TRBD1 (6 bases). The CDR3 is CASSLGQDYEQYF. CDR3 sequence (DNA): TGCGCCAGCAGCTTGGGACAGGACTACGAGCAGTACTTC. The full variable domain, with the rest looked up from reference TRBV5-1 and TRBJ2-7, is KAGVTQTPRYLIKTRGQQVTLSCSPISGHRSVSWYQQTPGQGLQFLFEYFSETQRNKGNFPGRFSGRQFSNSRSEMNVSTLELGDSALYLCASSLGQDYEQYFGPGTRLTVT.